The sequence of this T cell receptor (beta chain) was determined in a study of early T cells in non-severe SARS-CoV-2 infection. Points from the study as a whole: The study's VDJdb matching favored anti-spike CD8 responses and missed private and CD4 specificities.

Researchers tagged individual cDNA molecules with unique molecular identifiers. Via MiXCR, TCRdb re-called the 5' RACE reads, giving one row per CDR3 protein. The sample has roughly 33,000 distinct CDR3 sequences; approximately 5% are singletons. This clonotype was observed at least ten times. No antigen is known for it. The clonotype comes from an adult who was a healthcare worker with PCR-confirmed SARS-CoV-2 infection or an uninfected control (not recorded which). Sequencing used whole blood.

This CDR3 is CASSLTPAGRPTDTQYF. DNA for the CDR3: TGTGCCAGCAGCTTAACCCCAGCGGGAAGACCCACAGATACGCAGTATTTT. The chain links TRBV7-2 to TRBJ2-3, with TRBD2 matching over 7 bases. The junction had 10 bases not matched to a gene; V was cut back by 2 bases and J by 2 bases. In germline, CDR1 is SGHTA, CDR2 FQGNSA. There are 17 residues in the CDR3.